This TCR beta chain was captured by sequencing in a study of CD8 T cells in ankylosing spondylitis. Libraries of TCR beta came from quantitative 5'-RACE with molecular barcodes. TCRdb ran MiXCR on the 5' RACE reads and lists one entry per CDR3 protein. The table shows some 840,000 distinct CDR3 sequences, with about an eighth occurring only once. This clonotype was seen a handful of times. Antigen: not known. Trimming shortened V by 7 bases and J by 1 base, and 20 bases separated the two germline ends. Germline CDR1 MNHNS, CDR2 SASEGT. The CDR3 contains 18 residues. General observations from the study: Earlier studies detected some motif variants in reactive arthritis synovial fluid and blood. Characteristic of ankylosing spondylitis blood, it appeared, was a TCR beta motif comprising roughly 8 highly homologous variants. Enrichment of disease-linked clones was reportedly significant in matched ankylosing spondylitis synovial fluid. Researchers report that disease-linked clones proved CD8+ and relatively rare in peripheral blood.

The specimen was blood, either unsorted or a sorted T cell fraction (not recorded which). J is TRBJ1-6 and V is TRBV6-1; D unclear. The sequence was collected from a male donor with ankylosing spondylitis. The CDR3 bases are TGTGCCAGCACCAACCCCCGCACAGCCGGGTCCTATAATTCACCCCTCCACTTT. Encoded protein: CASTNPRTAGSYNSPLHF.